The text below deals with one T cell receptor (beta chain). Its antigen remains unidentified. TCRdb keeps only in-frame clones here, not all; method: immunoSEQ multiplex PCR. The table has about 180,000 clones, 75% to 95% seen once. This specimen comes from a study of T cell responses to AZD1222 COVID-19 vaccine. The CDR3 sequence is 15 residues long. V was pared by 7 bases and J by 6 bases, with 9 bases of the junction left unmatched. Germline V lookup: CDR1 LNHDA, CDR2 SQIVND (reference sequence). Findings and caveats of the study: Rises in breadth and depth of Spike-specific TCRs came after two AZD1222 doses. The study sampled repertoires only after the peak T cell response. Reports say nearly half of spike-specific TCRs go after unmutated variant regions. It should be noted that donors were predominantly white British and more often female, and clonal diversity was possibly underestimated.

This sequence was found in an adult in good health. The chain combines TRBV19 with TRBJ2-2, with TRBD1 identical over 9 bases. Material: peripheral blood, obtained on day 0 of AZD1222 vaccination. The CDR3 is CASIAGTGWPGELFF. The CDR3, as DNA: TGTGCCAGTATCGCCGGGACAGGGTGGCCCGGGGAGCTGTTTTTT. Using reference TRBV19 and TRBJ2-2 for the parts outside the CDR3, the full variable domain is DGGITQSPKYLFRKEGQNVTLSCEQNLNHDAMYWYRQDPGQGLRLIYYSQIVNDFQKGDIAEGYSVSREKKESFPLTVTSAQKNPTAFYLCASIAGTGWPGELFFGEGSRLTVL.